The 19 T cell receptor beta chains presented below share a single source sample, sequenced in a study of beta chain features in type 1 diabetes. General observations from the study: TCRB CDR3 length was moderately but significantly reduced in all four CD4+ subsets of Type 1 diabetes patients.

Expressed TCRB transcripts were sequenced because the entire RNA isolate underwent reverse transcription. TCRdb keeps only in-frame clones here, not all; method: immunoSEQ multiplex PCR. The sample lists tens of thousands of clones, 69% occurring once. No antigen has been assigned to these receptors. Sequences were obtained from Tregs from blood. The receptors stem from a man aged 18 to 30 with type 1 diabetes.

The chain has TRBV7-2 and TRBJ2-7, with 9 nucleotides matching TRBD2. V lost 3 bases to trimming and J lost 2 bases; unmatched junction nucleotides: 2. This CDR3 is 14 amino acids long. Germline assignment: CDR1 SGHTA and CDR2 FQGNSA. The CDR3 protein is CASSFVAGAYEQYF. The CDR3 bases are TGTGCCAGCAGCTTCGTAGCGGGAGCCTACGAGCAGTACTTC.

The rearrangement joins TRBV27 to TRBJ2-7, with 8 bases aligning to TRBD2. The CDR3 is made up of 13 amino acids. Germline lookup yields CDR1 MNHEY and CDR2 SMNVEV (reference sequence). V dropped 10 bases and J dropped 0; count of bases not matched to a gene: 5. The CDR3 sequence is CATTGGTSYEQYF. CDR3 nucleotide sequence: TGTGCCACGACGGGAGGGACCTCCTACGAGCAGTACTTC.

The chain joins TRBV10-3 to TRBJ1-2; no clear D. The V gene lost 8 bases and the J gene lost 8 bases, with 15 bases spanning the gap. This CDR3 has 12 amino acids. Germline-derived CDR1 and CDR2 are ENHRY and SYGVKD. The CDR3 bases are TGTGCCATCGGAAGCGGTGAGAAAGGCTACACCTTC. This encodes CAIGSGEKGYTF.

DNA of the CDR3: TGTGCCAGCTCCCCCGGGGACAGGGTGTTTGGCTACACCTTC. It specifies CASSPGDRVFGYTF. The J gene is TRBJ1-2, the V gene TRBV6-1, with 9 bases fitting TRBD1. V dropped 8 bases and J dropped 7; count of bases not matched to a gene: 11. Germline assignment: CDR1 MNHNS and CDR2 SASEGT. The CDR3 totals 14 residues.

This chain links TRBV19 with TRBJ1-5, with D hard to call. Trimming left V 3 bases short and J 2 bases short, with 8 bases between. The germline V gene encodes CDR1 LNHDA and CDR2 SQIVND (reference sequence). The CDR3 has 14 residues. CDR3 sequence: CASSIVQGNQPQHF. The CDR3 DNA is TGTGCCAGTAGTATCGTGCAGGGCAATCAGCCCCAGCATTTT.

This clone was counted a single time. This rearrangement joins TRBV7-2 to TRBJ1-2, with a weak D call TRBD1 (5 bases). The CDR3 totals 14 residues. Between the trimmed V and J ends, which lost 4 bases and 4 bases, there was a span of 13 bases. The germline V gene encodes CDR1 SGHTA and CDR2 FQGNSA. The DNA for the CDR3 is TGTGCCAGCAGCTCAGGACACGCTAGCTATGGCTACACCTTC. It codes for CASSSGHASYGYTF.

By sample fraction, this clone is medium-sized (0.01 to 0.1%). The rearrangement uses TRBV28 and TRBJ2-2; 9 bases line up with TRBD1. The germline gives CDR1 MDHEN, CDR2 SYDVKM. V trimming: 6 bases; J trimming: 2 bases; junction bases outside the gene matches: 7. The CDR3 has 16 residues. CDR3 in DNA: TGTGCCAGCAGAACTCCGGGACAGGGAAACACCGGGGAGCTGTTTTTT. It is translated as CASRTPGQGNTGELFF. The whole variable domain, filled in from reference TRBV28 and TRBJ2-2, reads DVKVTQSSRYLVKRTGEKVFLECVQDMDHENMFWYRQDPGLGLRLIYFSYDVKMKEKGDIPEGYSVSREKKERFSLILESASTNQTSMYLCASRTPGQGNTGELFFGEGSRLTVL.

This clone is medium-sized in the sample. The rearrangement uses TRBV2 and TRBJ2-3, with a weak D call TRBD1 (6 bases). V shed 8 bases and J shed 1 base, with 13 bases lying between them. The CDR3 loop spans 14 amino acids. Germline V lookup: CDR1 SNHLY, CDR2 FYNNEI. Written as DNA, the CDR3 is TGTGCCAGCTGGATTTCAGGGGGCACAGATACGCAGTATTTT. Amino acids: CASWISGGTDTQYF. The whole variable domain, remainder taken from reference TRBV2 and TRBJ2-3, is EPEVTQTPSHQVTQMGQEVILRCVPISNHLYFYWYRQILGQKVEFLVSFYNNEISEKSEIFDDQFSVERPDGSNFTLKIRSTKLEDSAMYFCASWISGGTDTQYFGPGTRLTVL.

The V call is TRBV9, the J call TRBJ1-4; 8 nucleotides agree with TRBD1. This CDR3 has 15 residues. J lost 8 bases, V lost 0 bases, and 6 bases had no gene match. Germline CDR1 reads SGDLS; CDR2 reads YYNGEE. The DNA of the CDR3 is TGTGCCAGCAGCGTAGCTTCAGGGGGCGGCGAAAAACTGTTTTTT. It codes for CASSVASGGGEKLFF.

CDR3 region: CASIRGEGWAGELFF. CDR3 nucleotides: TGTGCCAGCATCCGGGGAGAGGGATGGGCCGGGGAGCTGTTTTTT. The chain is built from TRBV11-2 and TRBJ2-2, with TRBD2 as a possible D gene (5 bases). Germline loops: CDR1 SGHAT, CDR2 FQNNGV. The CDR3 is 15 residues long. Trimming pared 7 bases from V and 6 bases from J, leaving 18 bases between.

CDR3 loop: CASSSSGRASTDTQYF. DNA for the CDR3: TGCGCCAGCAGCTCTAGCGGGAGGGCTAGCACAGATACGCAGTATTTT. J is TRBJ2-3 and V is TRBV5-1; 12 nucleotides line up with TRBD2. V dropped 3 bases and J dropped 0; count of bases not matched to a gene: 2. CDR3 length: 16 amino acids. Per germline, CDR1 SGHRS and CDR2 YFSETQ.

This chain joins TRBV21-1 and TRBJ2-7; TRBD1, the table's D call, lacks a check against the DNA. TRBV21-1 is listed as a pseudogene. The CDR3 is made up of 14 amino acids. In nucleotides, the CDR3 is TGTGCCAGCAGCCGGAGGGGGCAGTACTACGAGCAGTACTTC. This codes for CASSRRGQYYEQYF.

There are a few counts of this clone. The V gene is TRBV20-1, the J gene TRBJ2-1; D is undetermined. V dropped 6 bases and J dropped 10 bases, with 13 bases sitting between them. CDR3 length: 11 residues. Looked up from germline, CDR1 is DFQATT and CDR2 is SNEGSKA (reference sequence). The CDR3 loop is CSAPLLREQFF. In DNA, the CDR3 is TGCAGTGCCCCCCTCCTACGGGAGCAGTTCTTC.

The CDR3 coding sequence is TGTGCCAGCAGTTCGGCCGCTAGGGGTTTTAGTGGCTACACCTTC. As protein: CASSSAARGFSGYTF. The J gene is TRBJ1-2, the V gene TRBV28; TRBD1 might be the D (5 bases). This CDR3 is 15 amino acids long. The V gene's germline CDR1 is MDHEN and CDR2 SYDVKM. The V end was cut by 4 bases, the J end by 7 bases, with 19 bases between.

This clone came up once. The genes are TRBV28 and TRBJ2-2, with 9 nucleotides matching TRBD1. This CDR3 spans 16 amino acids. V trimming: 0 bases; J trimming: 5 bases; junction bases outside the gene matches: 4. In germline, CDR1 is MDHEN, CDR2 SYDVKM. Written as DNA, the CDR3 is TGTGCCAGCAGTTTATGGACAGGGGGGGAAACCGGGGAGCTGTTTTTT. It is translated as CASSLWTGGETGELFF.

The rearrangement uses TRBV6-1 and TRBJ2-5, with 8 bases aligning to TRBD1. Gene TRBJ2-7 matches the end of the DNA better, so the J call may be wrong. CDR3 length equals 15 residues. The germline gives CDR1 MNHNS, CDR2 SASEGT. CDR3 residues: CASREYTGGPYEQYF. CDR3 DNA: TGTGCCAGCAGAGAATATACAGGGGGACCCTACGAGCAGTACTTC.

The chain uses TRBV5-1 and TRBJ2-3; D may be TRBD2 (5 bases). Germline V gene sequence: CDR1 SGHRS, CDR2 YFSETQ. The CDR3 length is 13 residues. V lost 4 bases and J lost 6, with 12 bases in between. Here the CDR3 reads CASSLLGGDTQYF. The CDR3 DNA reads TGCGCCAGCAGCCTGTTAGGAGGCGATACGCAGTATTTT.

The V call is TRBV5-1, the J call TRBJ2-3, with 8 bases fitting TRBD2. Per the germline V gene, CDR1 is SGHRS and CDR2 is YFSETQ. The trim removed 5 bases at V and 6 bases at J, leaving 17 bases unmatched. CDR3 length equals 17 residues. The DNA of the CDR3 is TGCGCCAGCAGTCCCGGACGTGGAGCGGGAGCAATGGATACGCAGTATTTT. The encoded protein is CASSPGRGAGAMDTQYF. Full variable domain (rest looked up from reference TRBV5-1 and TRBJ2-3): KAGVTQTPRYLIKTRGQQVTLSCSPISGHRSVSWYQQTPGQGLQFLFEYFSETQRNKGNFPGRFSGRQFSNSRSEMNVSTLELGDSALYLCASSPGRGAGAMDTQYFGPGTRLTVL.

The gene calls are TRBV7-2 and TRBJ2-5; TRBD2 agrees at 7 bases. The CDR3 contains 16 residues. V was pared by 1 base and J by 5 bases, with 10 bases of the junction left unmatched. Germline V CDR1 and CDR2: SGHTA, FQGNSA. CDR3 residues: CASSLGDLAGGETQYF. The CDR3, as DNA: TGTGCCAGCAGCTTAGGGGACTTAGCCGGGGGGGAGACCCAGTACTTC.